This TCR beta chain was sequenced in a study of immune evolution from preneoplasia to lung adenocarcinoma. Overall study context: HLA loss of heterozygosity: 7% AIS, about 15% MIA, over 25% ADC, none AAH.

Measured with immunoSEQ multiplex PCR; TCRdb has only the in-frame clones, and not every one. The sample includes about 9,500 clones, around 89% seen only once; the top ten take less than 3%. Study-level points and caveats: Highest clonality occurred in KRAS-mutant, not EGFR-mutant or double wild-type, nodules. Clonality was highest in normal lung, lower in later-stage lesions apparently.

The CDR3 is 13 residues long. Germline trimming cut 11 bases from V and 3 bases from J; bases unmatched to any gene: 9. In germline, CDR1 is MDHEN, CDR2 SYDVKM. For this clone: No antigen is known for it.

Input material: FFPE invasive lung adenocarcinoma tissue. This sequence was found in a person aged 65 to 85 with invasive lung adenocarcinoma. The chain joins TRBV28 to TRBJ1-2, with 7 positions matching TRBD1. Written as DNA, the CDR3 is TGTGCCGCCGGGGACAGAAAATACTATGGCTACACCTTC. Protein product: CAAGDRKYYGYTF.